These 25 T cell receptor beta chains came from one sample sequenced in a study of regulatory T cells in long-lasting Graves disease. CDR3-region Arm-PCR and iRepertoire HTBI primers produced the TCR beta libraries. MiXCR, run by TCRdb on the multiplex PCR reads, gives a single entry per CDR3 protein. This sample has 350,000 to 400,000 distinct CDR3 sequences; 15% occur once, and the top ten carry about a fifth. Time point described: newly diagnosed GD, antithyroid drugs for less than 3 months. PBMC-extracted RNA yielded the TCR library. This material consisted of peripheral blood mononuclear cells (PBMCs), taken at new diagnosis, from a patient treated with antithyroid drugs. These receptors originate from a female donor with Graves disease.

This clonotype was observed at least ten times. The rearrangement uses TRBV4-2 and TRBJ2-3, with D perhaps given as TRBD1 or TRBD2 (5 bases each). This CDR3 has 17 residues. CDR1 LGHNA and CDR2 YNFKEQ come from the germline V gene. The germline V and J ends were trimmed by 4 bases and 0 bases, with 17 bases remaining between them. As DNA, the CDR3 is TGTGCCAGCAGCCTTCGACGTGGGGGAACTAGCACAGATACGCAGTATTTT. Translating it yields CASSLRRGGTSTDTQYF.

This clonotype was counted many times. The chain links TRBV5-6 to TRBJ2-1; unclear D gene. Trimming shortened V by 1 base and J by 7 bases, and 9 bases separated the two germline ends. This CDR3 is built from 13 residues. Germline V gene sequence: CDR1 SGHDT, CDR2 YYEEEE. In DNA form, the CDR3 reads TGTGCCAGCAGCTTGTACATTGGAAATGAGCAGTTCTTC. It encodes CASSLYIGNEQFF.

This clonotype has ten or more counts. The chain couples TRBV7-2 to TRBJ2-7; D might be TRBD2 (6 bases). Germline V gene lookup returns CDR1 SGHTA and CDR2 FQGNSA. This CDR3 spans 14 amino acids. Trimming pared 6 bases from V and 3 bases from J, leaving 15 bases between. CDR3 in DNA: TGTGCCAGCAGACTAGACGGGACTGTCTACGAGCAGTACTTC. Translating it yields CASRLDGTVYEQYF.

Ten or more counts support this clonotype. V is TRBV6-1 and J is TRBJ2-5; 9 nucleotides align to TRBD2. V was clipped by 6 bases and J by 4 bases; unmatched bases: 18. In germline, CDR1 is MNHNS, CDR2 SASEGT. The CDR3 has 18 residues. Written as DNA, the CDR3 is TGTGCCAGCAGCGGGACAGAACATATAGCGGGAGTGTTAGAGACCCAGTACTTC. Translated: CASSGTEHIAGVLETQYF.

This clonotype was observed many times. The V and J genes are TRBV20-1 and TRBJ1-2, with TRBD1 as a possible D gene (5 bases). The V gene lost 0 bases and the J gene lost 6 bases, with 14 bases spanning the gap. Looked up from germline, CDR1 is DFQATT and CDR2 is SNEGSKA (reference sequence). This CDR3 comprises 14 residues. This chain's CDR3 is CSARDTGRRDGYTF. The CDR3 coding sequence is TGCAGTGCTAGAGATACAGGTCGGCGGGATGGCTACACCTTC.

Worth noting for this clonotype: Possible read error: a much larger clone is one base away. V gene TRBV6-5 combines with J gene TRBJ1-5; possible D gene TRBD1, 5 bases. V lost 2 bases, J lost 2 bases, and 16 bases lay in between. The length of the CDR3 is 17 residues. CDR1 is MNHEY, CDR2 SVGAGI, per germline. The CDR3 loop reads CASSYNYPGRGNQPQHF. CDR3 DNA: TGTGCCAGCAGTTACAATTATCCGGGCAGGGGCAATCAGCCCCAGCATTTT.

This clonotype was picked up many times. The chain couples TRBV20-1 to TRBJ1-5; no clear D. In germline, CDR1 is DFQATT, CDR2 SNEGSKA (reference sequence). This CDR3 comprises 14 residues. V was cut by 6 bases and J by 2 bases, with 14 bases left in between. Written as DNA, the CDR3 is TGCAGTGCCCGGATCCCGGCGGGCAATCAGCCCCAGCATTTT. Protein: CSARIPAGNQPQHF.

Comments on this clonotype: At one end the junction does not follow the germline gene, possibly because of a read error. V is TRBV15 and J is TRBJ1-1, with D tentatively TRBD1 (6 bases). The V gene's germline CDR1 is LNHNV and CDR2 YYDKDF (reference sequence). This CDR3 contains 16 residues. Here the CDR3 DNA reads TGTTCCACCAGCAGGGCCAAGGGGGTGATGAACACTGAAGCTTTCTTT. Encoded protein: CSTSRAKGVMNTEAFF.

The chain uses TRBV29-1 and TRBJ2-4; D is unclear. CDR1 SQVTM and CDR2 ANQGSEA come from the germline V gene. The CDR3 spans 15 residues. V was shortened by 2 bases and J by 1 base, with 12 bases between the two germline ends. CDR3 protein: CSVETPGQAKNIQYF. DNA of the CDR3: TGCAGCGTTGAAACCCCCGGGCAGGCCAAAAACATTCAGTACTTC. Based on the CDR3 plus reference TRBV29-1 and TRBJ2-4, the full variable domain is SAVISQKPSRDICQRGTSLTIQCQVDSQVTMMFWYRQQPGQSLTLIATANQGSEATYESGFVIDKFPISRPNLTFSTLTVSNMSPEDSSIYLCSVETPGQAKNIQYFGAGTRLSVL.

This clonotype came up many times. The J gene is TRBJ1-5, the V gene TRBV28, with unresolved D. The V and J ends lost 4 bases and 4 bases respectively, with 11 bases between them. The CDR3 spans 14 residues. Germline V gene lookup returns CDR1 MDHEN and CDR2 SYDVKM. The CDR3: CASSSHSSNQPQHF. CDR3 DNA: TGTGCCAGCAGTTCACATAGCAGTAATCAGCCCCAGCATTTT. Using reference TRBV28 and TRBJ1-5 for the parts outside the CDR3, the full variable domain is DVKVTQSSRYLVKRTGEKVFLECVQDMDHENMFWYRQDPGLGLRLIYFSYDVKMKEKGDIPEGYSVSREKKERFSLILESASTNQTSMYLCASSSHSSNQPQHFGDGTRLSIL.

At least ten counts were recorded for this clonotype. The chain carries TRBV2 and TRBJ2-1, with 10 bases aligning to TRBD2. Germline CDR1 and CDR2: SNHLY and FYNNEI. V lost 4 bases and J lost 2; bases outside the gene matches: 5. This CDR3 comprises 16 residues. The CDR3 loop reads CASSGGLAYTYNEQFF. The CDR3 region has the DNA TGTGCCAGCAGTGGGGGACTAGCGTATACCTACAATGAGCAGTTCTTC.

Many counts were recorded for this clonotype. The chain has TRBV5-6 and TRBJ1-5, with TRBD1 as a possible D gene (5 bases). V shed 4 bases and J shed 8 bases, with 22 bases lying between them. CDR3 length: 16 amino acids. Germline V gives CDR1 SGHDT, CDR2 YYEEEE. The CDR3 loop is CASSTARVAGRKPQHF. Written as DNA, the CDR3 is TGTGCCAGCAGCACCGCCCGGGTGGCAGGGAGGAAGCCCCAGCATTTT.

The chain couples TRBV2 to TRBJ2-2, with 12 bases that match TRBD2. Trimming removed 4 bases from V and 0 bases from J; junction bases left unmatched: 6. The CDR3 runs to 18 residues. CDR1 and CDR2 (germline): SNHLY, FYNNEI. Here the CDR3 reads CASSGPGTSGSNTGELFF. The CDR3 region has the DNA TGTGCCAGCAGTGGTCCCGGGACTAGCGGGTCGAACACCGGGGAGCTGTTTTTT.

V is TRBV7-2 and J is TRBJ2-3; D possibly corresponds to TRBD2 (5 bases). The germline V gene encodes CDR1 SGHTA and CDR2 FQGNSA. The CDR3 is 15 residues long. Trimming removed 2 bases from V and 5 bases from J, with 14 bases in between. The CDR3 loop is CASSLLPEAEDTQYF. The CDR3 coding sequence is TGTGCCAGCAGCTTATTACCGGAAGCGGAAGATACGCAGTATTTT.

This clonotype was picked up many times. The chain joins TRBV12-3 or TRBV12-4 to TRBJ2-1; TRBD2 matches at 13 bases. CDR3 length equals 16 residues. V shed 5 bases and J 2 bases; nucleotides not matched to a gene: 3. For the CDR3, the DNA is TGTGCCAGCAGTCGGACTAGCGGGGGTACCTACAATGAGCAGTTCTTC. This encodes CASSRTSGGTYNEQFF.

Remarks on this clonotype: This may be a read error: a much more frequent sequence differs by one nucleotide. The chain carries TRBV18 and TRBJ1-5, with D possibly being TRBD1 (6 bases). The CDR3 contains 14 residues. Germline V gene lookup returns CDR1 KGHSH and CDR2 LQKENI. CDR3 bases: TGTGCCACCTCACCGGCTGGACAGAATCAGCCCCAGCATTTT. Translated: CATSPAGQNQPQHF.

This clonotype was seen ten or more times. The chain is built from TRBV18 and TRBJ2-1; D gene ambiguous. Per the germline V gene, CDR1 is KGHSH and CDR2 is LQKENI. With 2 bases removed from V and 5 bases from J, the gap between germline ends came to 7 bases. This CDR3 has 13 residues. The CDR3 bases are TGTGCCAGCTCACCATCAGCGAACAATGAGCAGTTCTTC. It yields the protein CASSPSANNEQFF.

This clonotype showed up many times. This chain connects TRBV20-1 to TRBJ2-1; 8 bases map to TRBD2. This CDR3 has 14 amino acids. V gave up 5 bases and J gave up 4 bases; unmatched junction bases: 7. Per germline, CDR1 DFQATT and CDR2 SNEGSKA (reference sequence). The CDR3 spells CSAPLGGVYNEQFF. CDR3 DNA: TGCAGTGCTCCCCTCGGGGGGGTATACAATGAGCAGTTCTTC.

The chain has TRBV7-2 and TRBJ1-2; D might be TRBD1 (5 bases). Trimming pared 5 bases from V and 5 bases from J, leaving 15 bases between. The germline gives CDR1 SGHTA, CDR2 FQGNSA. The CDR3 runs 14 residues. As DNA, the CDR3 is TGTGCCAGCAGCCCGATAGACAGATATTATGGCTACACCTTC. It translates to CASSPIDRYYGYTF.

This clonotype was recorded many times. The CDR3 sequence is CASSSTLHKGYTF. The CDR3 bases are TGTGCCAGCAGCTCGACGCTCCATAAAGGCTACACCTTC. The chain joins TRBV6-2 or TRBV6-3 to TRBJ1-2, with D unclear. CDR1 is MNHEY and CDR2 is SVGEGT in the germline V gene. Trimming left V 6 bases short and J 8 bases short, with 16 bases between. The CDR3 runs to 13 residues.

This clonotype was counted at least ten times. The chain couples TRBV7-3 to TRBJ2-1; the match to TRBD2 covers 8 bases. This CDR3 has 16 amino acids. CDR1 is SGHTA, CDR2 FQGTGA, per germline. Unmatched junction bases numbered 12, after V lost 4 bases and J lost 7 bases. Here the CDR3 DNA reads TGTGCCAGCAGCTATGTAGCGGGAAATTACAGAAATGAGCAGTTCTTC. Translation: CASSYVAGNYRNEQFF.

This clonotype was counted many times. The V gene is TRBV19, the J gene TRBJ2-7, with TRBD1 matching over 7 bases. CDR1 is LNHDA and CDR2 is SQIVND in the germline V gene (reference sequence). Germline trimming cut 1 base from V and 2 bases from J; bases unmatched to any gene: 2. This CDR3 comprises 14 residues. CDR3 coding DNA: TGTGCCAGTAGTATAGGGACAGGCGCCTACGAGCAGTACTTC. This translates into CASSIGTGAYEQYF. Drawing the rest from reference TRBV19 and TRBJ2-7, the complete variable domain is DGGITQSPKYLFRKEGQNVTLSCEQNLNHDAMYWYRQDPGQGLRLIYYSQIVNDFQKGDIAEGYSVSREKKESFPLTVTSAQKNPTAFYLCASSIGTGAYEQYFGPGTRLTVT.

This clonotype was seen at least ten times. The chain joins TRBV6-2 or TRBV6-3 to TRBJ2-1; 12 nucleotides match TRBD2. This CDR3 has 18 residues. V shed 0 bases and J 5 bases; nucleotides not matched to a gene: 8. CDR1 is MNHEY and CDR2 is SVGEGT in the germline V gene. This CDR3 reads CASSYSGLAGGPDNEQFF. The CDR3 nucleotides are TGTGCCAGCAGTTACTCAGGGCTAGCGGGGGGGCCGGACAATGAGCAGTTCTTC.

This clonotype was seen repeatedly, ten times or more. The gene calls are TRBV12-3 or TRBV12-4 and TRBJ2-1; tentative D call: TRBD2 (7 bases). The DNA end lines up better with TRBJ2-5; the J call may be wrong. The length of the CDR3 is 14 residues. In DNA, the CDR3 is TGTGCCAGCACCCTGAGGGGGGGCGTAGGGACCCAGTACTTC. Amino acids: CASTLRGGVGTQYF.

This clonotype showed up many times. This rearrangement joins TRBV27 to TRBJ1-6, with 8 bases fitting TRBD1. After removal of 8 bases from V and 10 bases from J, the junction contained 13 bases not matched to a gene. This CDR3 contains 15 residues. CDR1 and CDR2 from the germline V gene are MNHEY and SMNVEV (reference sequence). The CDR3, as DNA: TGTGCCAGCTCAACTCCTGACAGGGGTCGGTCACCCCTCCACTTT. Translation: CASSTPDRGRSPLHF.